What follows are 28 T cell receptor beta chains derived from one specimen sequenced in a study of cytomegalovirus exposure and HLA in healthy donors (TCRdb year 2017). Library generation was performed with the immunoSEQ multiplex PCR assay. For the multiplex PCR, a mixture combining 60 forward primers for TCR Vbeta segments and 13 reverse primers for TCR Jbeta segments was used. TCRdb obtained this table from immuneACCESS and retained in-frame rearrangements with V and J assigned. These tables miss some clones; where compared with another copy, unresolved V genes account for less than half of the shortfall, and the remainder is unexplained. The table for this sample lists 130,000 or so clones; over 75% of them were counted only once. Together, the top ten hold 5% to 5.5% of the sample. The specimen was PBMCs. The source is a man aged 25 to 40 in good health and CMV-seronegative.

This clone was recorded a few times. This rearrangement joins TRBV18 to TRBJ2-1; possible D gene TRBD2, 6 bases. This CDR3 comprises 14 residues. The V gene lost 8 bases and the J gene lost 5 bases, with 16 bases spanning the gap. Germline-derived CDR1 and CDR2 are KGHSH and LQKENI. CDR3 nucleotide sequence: TGTGCCAGCACAACTAGCCTAACTGACAATGAGCAGTTCTTC. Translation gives CASTTSLTDNEQFF.

CDR3 nucleotide sequence: TGTGCCATCAGCCGGACAGGGGCTAATGAAAAACTGTTTTTT. This gives the protein CAISRTGANEKLFF. The rearrangement joins TRBV10-3 to TRBJ1-4; 9 bases are shared with TRBD1. Germline loops: CDR1 ENHRY, CDR2 SYGVKD. The CDR3 totals 14 residues. J was trimmed by 3 bases and V by 6 bases; bases with no gene match: 2.

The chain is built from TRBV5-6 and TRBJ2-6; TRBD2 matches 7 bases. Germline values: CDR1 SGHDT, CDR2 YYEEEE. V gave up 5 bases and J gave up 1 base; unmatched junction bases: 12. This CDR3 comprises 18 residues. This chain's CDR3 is CASSRPGRVSSGANVLTF. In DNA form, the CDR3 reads TGTGCCAGCAGTCGGCCGGGGAGGGTATCGTCTGGGGCCAACGTCCTGACTTTC. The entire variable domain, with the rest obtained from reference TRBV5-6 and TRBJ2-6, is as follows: DAGVTQSPTHLIKTRGQQVTLRCSPKSGHDTVSWYQQALGQGPQFIFQYYEEEERQRGNFPDRFSGHQFPNYSSELNVNALLLGDSALYLCASSRPGRVSSGANVLTFGAGSRLTVL.

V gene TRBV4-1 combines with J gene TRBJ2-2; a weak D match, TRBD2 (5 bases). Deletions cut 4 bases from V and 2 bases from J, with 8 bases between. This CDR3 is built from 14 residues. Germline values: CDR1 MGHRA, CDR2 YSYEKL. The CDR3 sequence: CASSPGKNTGELFF. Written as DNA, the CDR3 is TGCGCCAGCAGCCCCGGGAAAAACACCGGGGAGCTGTTTTTT.

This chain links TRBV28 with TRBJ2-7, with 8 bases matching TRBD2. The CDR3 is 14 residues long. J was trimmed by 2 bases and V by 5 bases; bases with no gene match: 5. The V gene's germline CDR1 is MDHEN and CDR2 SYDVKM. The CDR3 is CASSRGGQTYEQYF. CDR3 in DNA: TGTGCCAGCAGTCGCGGGGGGCAGACCTACGAGCAGTACTTC.

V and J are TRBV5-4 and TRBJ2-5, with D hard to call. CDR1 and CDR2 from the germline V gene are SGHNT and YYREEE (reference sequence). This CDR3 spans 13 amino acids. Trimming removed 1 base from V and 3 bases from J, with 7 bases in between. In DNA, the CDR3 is TGTGCCAGCAGCTTGTTAACAGAAGAGACCCAGTACTTC. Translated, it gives CASSLLTEETQYF. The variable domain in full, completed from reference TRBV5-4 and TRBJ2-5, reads ETGVTQSPTHLIKTRGQQVTLRCSSQSGHNTVSWYQQALGQGPQFIFQYYREEENGRGNFPPRFSGLQFPNYSSELNVNALELDDSALYLCASSLLTEETQYFGPGTRLLVL.

The CDR3 protein is CASSEEVPGAFKNIQYF. The CDR3, as DNA: TGTGCCAGCAGTGAAGAAGTGCCAGGGGCGTTCAAAAACATTCAGTACTTC. This chain links TRBV6-1 with TRBJ2-4; D is perhaps TRBD1 (6 bases). Between the trimmed V and J ends, which lost 1 base and 3 bases, there was a span of 16 bases. The germline V gene has CDR1 MNHNS and CDR2 SASEGT. This CDR3 has 17 amino acids.

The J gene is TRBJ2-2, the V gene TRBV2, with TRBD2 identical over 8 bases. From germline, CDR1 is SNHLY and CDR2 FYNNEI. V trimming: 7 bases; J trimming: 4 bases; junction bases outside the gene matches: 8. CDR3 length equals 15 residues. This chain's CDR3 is CASNTGGGPTGELFF. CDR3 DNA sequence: TGTGCCAGCAATACAGGCGGGGGGCCCACCGGGGAGCTGTTTTTT. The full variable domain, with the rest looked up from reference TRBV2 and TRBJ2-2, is EPEVTQTPSHQVTQMGQEVILRCVPISNHLYFYWYRQILGQKVEFLVSFYNNEISEKSEIFDDQFSVERPDGSNFTLKIRSTKLEDSAMYFCASNTGGGPTGELFFGEGSRLTVL.

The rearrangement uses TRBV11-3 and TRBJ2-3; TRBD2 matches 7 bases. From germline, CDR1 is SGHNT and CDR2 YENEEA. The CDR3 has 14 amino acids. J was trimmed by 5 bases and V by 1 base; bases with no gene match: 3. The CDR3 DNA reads TGTGCCAGCAGCTTAGGGGGGGGAGAAGATACGCAGTATTTT. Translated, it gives CASSLGGGEDTQYF.

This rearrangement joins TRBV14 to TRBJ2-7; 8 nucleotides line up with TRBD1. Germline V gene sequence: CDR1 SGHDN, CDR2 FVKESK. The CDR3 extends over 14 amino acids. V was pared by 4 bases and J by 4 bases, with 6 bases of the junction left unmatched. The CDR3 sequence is CASSLGQGGYEQYF. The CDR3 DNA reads TGTGCCAGCAGCCTTGGACAGGGTGGATACGAGCAGTACTTC.

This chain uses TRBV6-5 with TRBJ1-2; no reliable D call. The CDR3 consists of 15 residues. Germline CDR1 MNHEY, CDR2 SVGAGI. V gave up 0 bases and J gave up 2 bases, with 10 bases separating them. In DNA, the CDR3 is TGTGCCAGCAGTTACTCGGGCCAGAAAAACTATGGCTACACCTTC. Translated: CASSYSGQKNYGYTF.

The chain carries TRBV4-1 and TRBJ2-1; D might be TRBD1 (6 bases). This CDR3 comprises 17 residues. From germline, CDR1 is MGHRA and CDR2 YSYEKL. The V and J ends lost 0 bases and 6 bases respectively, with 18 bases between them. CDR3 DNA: TGCGCCAGCAGCCAAGATAGTCGGCAGGGGTTTTTCAATGAGCAGTTCTTC. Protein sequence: CASSQDSRQGFFNEQFF.

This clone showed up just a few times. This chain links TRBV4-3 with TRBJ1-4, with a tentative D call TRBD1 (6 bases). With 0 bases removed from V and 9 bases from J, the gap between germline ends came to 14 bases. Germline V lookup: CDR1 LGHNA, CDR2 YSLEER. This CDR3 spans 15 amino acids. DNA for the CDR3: TGCGCCAGCAGCCAAGATCGGGGGGCGAGGAAAAAACTGTTTTTT. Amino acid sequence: CASSQDRGARKKLFF.

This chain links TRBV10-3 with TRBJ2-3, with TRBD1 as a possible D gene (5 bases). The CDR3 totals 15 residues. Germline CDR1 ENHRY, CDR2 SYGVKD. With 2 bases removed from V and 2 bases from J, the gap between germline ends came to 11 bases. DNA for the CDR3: TGTGCCATCAGTGAGGGGGCCACTTACACAGATACGCAGTATTTT. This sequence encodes CAISEGATYTDTQYF.

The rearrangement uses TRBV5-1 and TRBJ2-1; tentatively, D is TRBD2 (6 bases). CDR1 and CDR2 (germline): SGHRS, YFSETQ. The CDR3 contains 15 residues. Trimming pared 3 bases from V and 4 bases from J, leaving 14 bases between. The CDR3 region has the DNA TGCGCCAGCAGCTCAAGACTAGGAGATTACAATGAGCAGTTCTTC. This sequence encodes CASSSRLGDYNEQFF.

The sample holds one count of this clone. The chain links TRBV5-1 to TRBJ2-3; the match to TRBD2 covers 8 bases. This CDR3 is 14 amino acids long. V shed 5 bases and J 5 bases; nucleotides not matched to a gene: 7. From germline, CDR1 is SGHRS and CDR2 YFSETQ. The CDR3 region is CASRSSGRIDTQYF. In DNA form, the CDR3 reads TGCGCCAGCAGATCAAGCGGGAGAATAGATACGCAGTATTTT. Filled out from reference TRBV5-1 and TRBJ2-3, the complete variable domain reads KAGVTQTPRYLIKTRGQQVTLSCSPISGHRSVSWYQQTPGQGLQFLFEYFSETQRNKGNFPGRFSGRQFSNSRSEMNVSTLELGDSALYLCASRSSGRIDTQYFGPGTRLTVL.

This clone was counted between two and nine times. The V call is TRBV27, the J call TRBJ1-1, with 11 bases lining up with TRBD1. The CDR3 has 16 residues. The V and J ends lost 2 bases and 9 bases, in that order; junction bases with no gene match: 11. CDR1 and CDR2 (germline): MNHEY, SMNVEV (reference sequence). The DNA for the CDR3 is TGTGCCAGCAGTTTAACCGGGACAGGGGGTAGGGAGAAAGCTTTCTTT. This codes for CASSLTGTGGREKAFF.

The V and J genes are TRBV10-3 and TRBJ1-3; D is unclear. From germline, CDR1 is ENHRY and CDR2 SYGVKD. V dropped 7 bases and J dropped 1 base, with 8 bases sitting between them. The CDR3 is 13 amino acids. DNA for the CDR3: TGTGCCATCATGCCAGGATCTGGAAACACCATATATTTT. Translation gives CAIMPGSGNTIYF.

The CDR3 protein is CAIKMATGELFF. In DNA form, the CDR3 reads TGTGCCATCAAGATGGCCACCGGGGAGCTGTTTTTT. The genes are TRBV10-3 and TRBJ2-2, with D unclear. CDR1 is ENHRY, CDR2 SYGVKD, per germline. This CDR3 has 12 residues. V was clipped by 7 bases and J by 4 bases, with 7 bases between them.

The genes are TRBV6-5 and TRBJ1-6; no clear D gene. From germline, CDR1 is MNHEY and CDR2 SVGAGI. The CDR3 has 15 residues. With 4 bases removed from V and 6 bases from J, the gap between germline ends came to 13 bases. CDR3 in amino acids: CASSSDKSVNSPLHF. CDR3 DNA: TGTGCCAGCAGTTCCGACAAATCTGTTAATTCACCCCTCCACTTT.

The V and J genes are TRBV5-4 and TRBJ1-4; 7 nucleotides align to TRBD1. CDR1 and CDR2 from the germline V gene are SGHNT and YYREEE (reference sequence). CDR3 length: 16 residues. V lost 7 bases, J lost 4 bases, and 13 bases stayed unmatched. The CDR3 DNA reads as TGTGCCAGCTCTTCTCCTAAGACAGGGCATAATGAAAAACTGTTTTTT. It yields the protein CASSSPKTGHNEKLFF.

CDR3 DNA: TGTGCCAGCAGCTTAATCGGAGATCAGCCCCAGCATTTT. Protein: CASSLIGDQPQHF. J is TRBJ1-5 and V is TRBV7-8, with unresolved D. CDR3 length: 13 amino acids. Trimming took 2 bases from V and 5 from J, leaving 7 bases between them. Per germline, CDR1 SGHVS and CDR2 FQNEAQ.

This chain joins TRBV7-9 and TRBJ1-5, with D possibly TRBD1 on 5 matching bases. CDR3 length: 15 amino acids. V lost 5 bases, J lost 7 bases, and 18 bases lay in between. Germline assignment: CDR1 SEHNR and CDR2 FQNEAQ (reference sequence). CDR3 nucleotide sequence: TGTGCCAGCAGCCCGGGTAAAGGGGTTGTCCAGCCCCAGCATTTT. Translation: CASSPGKGVVQPQHF.

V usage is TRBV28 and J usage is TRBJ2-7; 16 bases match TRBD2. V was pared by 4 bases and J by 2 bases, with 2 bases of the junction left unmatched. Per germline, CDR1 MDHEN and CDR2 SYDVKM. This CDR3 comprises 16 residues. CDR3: CASSSGTSGRAYEQYF. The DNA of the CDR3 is TGTGCCAGCAGTTCCGGGACTAGCGGGAGGGCCTACGAGCAGTACTTC.

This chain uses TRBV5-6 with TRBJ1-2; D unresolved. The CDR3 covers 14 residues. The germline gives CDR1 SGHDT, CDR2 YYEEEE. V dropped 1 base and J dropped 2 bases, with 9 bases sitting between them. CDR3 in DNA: TGTGCCAGCAGCTTGAGTGGGGAGAACTATGGCTACACCTTC. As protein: CASSLSGENYGYTF.

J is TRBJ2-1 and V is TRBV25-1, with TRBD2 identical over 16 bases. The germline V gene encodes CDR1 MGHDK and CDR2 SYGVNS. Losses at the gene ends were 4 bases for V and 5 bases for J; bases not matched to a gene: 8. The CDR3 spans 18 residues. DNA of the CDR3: TGTGCCAGCAGTGTTTTGGGACTAGCGGGAGGGACGGACAATGAGCAGTTCTTC. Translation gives CASSVLGLAGGTDNEQFF.

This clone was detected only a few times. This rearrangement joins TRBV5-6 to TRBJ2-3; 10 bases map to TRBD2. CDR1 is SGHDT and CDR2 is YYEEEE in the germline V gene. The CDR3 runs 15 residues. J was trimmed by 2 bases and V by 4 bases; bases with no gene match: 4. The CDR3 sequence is CASSPGLAITDTQYF. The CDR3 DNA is TGTGCCAGCAGCCCGGGACTAGCGATCACAGATACGCAGTATTTT.

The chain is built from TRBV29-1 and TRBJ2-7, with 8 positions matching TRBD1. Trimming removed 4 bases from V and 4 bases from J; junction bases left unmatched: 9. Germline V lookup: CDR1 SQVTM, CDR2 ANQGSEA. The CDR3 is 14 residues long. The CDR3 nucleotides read TGCAGCGTTGTTTATAGGGACAGGCTATACGAGCAGTACTTC. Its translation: CSVVYRDRLYEQYF.